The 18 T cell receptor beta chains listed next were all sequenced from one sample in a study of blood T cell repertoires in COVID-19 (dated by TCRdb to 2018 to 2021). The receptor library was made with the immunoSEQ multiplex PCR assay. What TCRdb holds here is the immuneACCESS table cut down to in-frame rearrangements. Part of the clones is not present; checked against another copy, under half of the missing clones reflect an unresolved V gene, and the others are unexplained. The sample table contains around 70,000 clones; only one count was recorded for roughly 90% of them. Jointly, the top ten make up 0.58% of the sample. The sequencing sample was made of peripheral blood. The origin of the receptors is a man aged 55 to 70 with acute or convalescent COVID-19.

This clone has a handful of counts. CDR3 nucleotide sequence: TGCGCCAGCAGCTTGCAAATGGAGAGACCCCTCCACTTT. This encodes CASSLQMERPLHF. The J gene is TRBJ1-6, the V gene TRBV5-1; no firm D call. Trimming left V 1 base short and J 12 bases short, with 11 bases between. The CDR3 is 13 amino acids. Germline V lookup: CDR1 SGHRS, CDR2 YFSETQ.

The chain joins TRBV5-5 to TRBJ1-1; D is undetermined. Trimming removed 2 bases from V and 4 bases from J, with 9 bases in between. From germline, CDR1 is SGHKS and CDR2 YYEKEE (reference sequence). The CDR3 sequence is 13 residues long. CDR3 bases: TGTGCCAGCAGCTTTAGAGTGTTCACTGAAGCTTTCTTT. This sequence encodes CASSFRVFTEAFF.

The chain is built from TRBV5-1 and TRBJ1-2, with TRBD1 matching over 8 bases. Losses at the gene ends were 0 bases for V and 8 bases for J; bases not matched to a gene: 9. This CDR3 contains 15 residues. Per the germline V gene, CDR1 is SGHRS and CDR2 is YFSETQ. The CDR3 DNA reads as TGCGCCAGCAGCTTGGGACAGGGGAGGACGCAAGGCTACACCTTC. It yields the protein CASSLGQGRTQGYTF.

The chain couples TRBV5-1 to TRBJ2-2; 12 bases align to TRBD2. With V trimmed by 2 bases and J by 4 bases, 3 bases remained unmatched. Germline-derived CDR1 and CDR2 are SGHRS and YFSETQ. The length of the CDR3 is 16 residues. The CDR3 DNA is TGCGCCAGCAGCTTAGTACTAGCGGGGGGCACCGGGGAGCTGTTTTTT. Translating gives CASSLVLAGGTGELFF.

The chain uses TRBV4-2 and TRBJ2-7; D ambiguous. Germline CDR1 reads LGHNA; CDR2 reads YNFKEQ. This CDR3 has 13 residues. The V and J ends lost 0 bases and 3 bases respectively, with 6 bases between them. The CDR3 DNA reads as TGTGCCAGCAGCCAAGAGTCCAGCTACGAGCAGTACTTC. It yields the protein CASSQESSYEQYF.

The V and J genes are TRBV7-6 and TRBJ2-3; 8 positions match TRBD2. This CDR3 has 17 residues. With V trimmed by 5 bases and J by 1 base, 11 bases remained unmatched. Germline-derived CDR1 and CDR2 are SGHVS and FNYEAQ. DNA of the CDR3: TGTGCCAGCAGCCACGTCACGGGGGGGACTGGCACAGATACGCAGTATTTT. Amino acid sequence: CASSHVTGGTGTDTQYF.

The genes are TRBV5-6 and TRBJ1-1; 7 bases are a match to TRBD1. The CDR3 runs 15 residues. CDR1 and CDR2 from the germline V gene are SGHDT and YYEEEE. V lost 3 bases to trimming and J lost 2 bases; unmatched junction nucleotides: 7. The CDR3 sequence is CASSWWTGDNTEAFF. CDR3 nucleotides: TGTGCCAGCAGCTGGTGGACAGGCGATAACACTGAAGCTTTCTTT.

CDR3 nucleotide sequence: TGTGCCAGCAGCCCGACAATTAGCTCCTACAATGAGCAGTTCTTC. Amino acid sequence: CASSPTISSYNEQFF. V and J are TRBV7-6 and TRBJ2-1, with unresolved D. V dropped 5 bases and J dropped 0 bases, with 11 bases sitting between them. Germline V lookup: CDR1 SGHVS, CDR2 FNYEAQ. CDR3 length: 15 residues. Full variable domain (missing parts from reference TRBV7-6 and TRBJ2-1): GAGVSQSPRYKVTKRGQDVALRCDPISGHVSLYWYRQALGQGPEFLTYFNYEAQQDKSGLPNDRFSAERPEGSISTLTIQRTEQRDSAMYRCASSPTISSYNEQFFGPGTRLTVL.

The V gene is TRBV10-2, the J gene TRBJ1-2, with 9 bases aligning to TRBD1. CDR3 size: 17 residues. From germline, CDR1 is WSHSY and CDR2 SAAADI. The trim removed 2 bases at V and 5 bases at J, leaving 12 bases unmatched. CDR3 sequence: CASSERMGQGMTYGYTF. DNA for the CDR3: TGCGCCAGCAGTGAGCGAATGGGACAGGGCATGACTTATGGCTACACCTTC.

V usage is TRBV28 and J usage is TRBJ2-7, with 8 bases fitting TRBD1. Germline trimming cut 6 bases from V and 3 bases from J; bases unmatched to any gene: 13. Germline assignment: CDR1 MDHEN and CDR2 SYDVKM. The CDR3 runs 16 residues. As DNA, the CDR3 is TGTGCCAGCAGCTCCCCCTCTGGACAGGGAAGCTACGAGCAGTACTTC. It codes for CASSSPSGQGSYEQYF.

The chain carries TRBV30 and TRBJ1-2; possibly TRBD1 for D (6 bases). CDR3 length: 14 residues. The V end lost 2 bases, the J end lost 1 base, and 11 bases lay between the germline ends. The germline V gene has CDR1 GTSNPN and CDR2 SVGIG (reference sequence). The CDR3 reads CAWSLTGFNYGYTF. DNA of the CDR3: TGTGCCTGGAGTTTGACAGGCTTTAACTATGGCTACACCTTC.

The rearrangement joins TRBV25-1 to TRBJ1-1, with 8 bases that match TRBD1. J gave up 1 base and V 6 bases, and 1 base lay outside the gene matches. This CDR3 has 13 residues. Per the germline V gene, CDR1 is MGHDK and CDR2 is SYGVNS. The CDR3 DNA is TGTGCCAGCAGGGGACAGGAGAACACTGAAGCTTTCTTT. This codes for CASRGQENTEAFF.

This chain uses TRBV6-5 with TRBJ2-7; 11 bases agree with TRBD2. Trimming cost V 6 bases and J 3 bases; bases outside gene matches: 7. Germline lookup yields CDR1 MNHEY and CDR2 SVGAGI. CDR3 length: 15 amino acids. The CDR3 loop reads CASSLGTSGYYEQYF. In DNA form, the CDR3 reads TGTGCCAGCAGCCTCGGGACTAGCGGTTACTACGAGCAGTACTTC.

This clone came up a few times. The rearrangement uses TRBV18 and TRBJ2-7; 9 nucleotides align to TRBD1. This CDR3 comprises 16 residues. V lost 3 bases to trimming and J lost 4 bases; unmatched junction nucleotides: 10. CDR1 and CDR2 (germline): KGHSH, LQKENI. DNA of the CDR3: TGTGCCAGCTCACCTCAGGGACAGGGAGGACGGTACGAGCAGTACTTC. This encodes CASSPQGQGGRYEQYF.

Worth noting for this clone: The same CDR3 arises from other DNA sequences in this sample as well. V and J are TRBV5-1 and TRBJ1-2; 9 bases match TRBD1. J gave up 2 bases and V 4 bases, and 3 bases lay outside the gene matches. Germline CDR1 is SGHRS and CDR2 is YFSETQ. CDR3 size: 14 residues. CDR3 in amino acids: CASSPDRGNYGYTF. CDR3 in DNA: TGCGCCAGCAGCCCGGACAGGGGAAACTATGGCTACACCTTC.

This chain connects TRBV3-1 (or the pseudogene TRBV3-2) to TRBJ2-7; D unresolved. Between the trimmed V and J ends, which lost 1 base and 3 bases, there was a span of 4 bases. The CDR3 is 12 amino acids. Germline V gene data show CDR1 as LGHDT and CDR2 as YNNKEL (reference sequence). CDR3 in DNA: TGTGCCAGCAGCCAAGTCGGCTACGAGCAGTACTTC. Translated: CASSQVGYEQYF.

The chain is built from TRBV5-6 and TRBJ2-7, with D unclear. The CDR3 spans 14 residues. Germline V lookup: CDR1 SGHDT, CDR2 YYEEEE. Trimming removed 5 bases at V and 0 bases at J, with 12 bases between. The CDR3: CASRARGFSYEQYF. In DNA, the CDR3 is TGTGCCAGCAGAGCCCGAGGATTCTCCTACGAGCAGTACTTC.

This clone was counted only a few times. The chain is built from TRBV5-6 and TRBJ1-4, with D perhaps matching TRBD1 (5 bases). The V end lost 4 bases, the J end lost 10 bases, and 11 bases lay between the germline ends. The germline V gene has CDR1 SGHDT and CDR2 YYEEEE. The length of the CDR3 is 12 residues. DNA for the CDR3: TGTGCCAGCAGCATCACAGGTGGAAAACTGTTTTTT. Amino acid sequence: CASSITGGKLFF.